This T cell receptor beta chain derives from a study of CXCR3-negative and CXCR3-positive naive CD8 T cells. Germline V CDR1 and CDR2: SEHNR, FQNEAQ (reference sequence). The CDR3 totals 16 residues. The libraries of TRB cDNA were prepared using 5' RACE with UMI labels. After re-calling the 5' RACE reads, TCRdb lists one entry per CDR3 protein, DNA absent. Here the sample table reports roughly 6,600 distinct CDR3 sequences. A word on this clonotype: The target antigen is unknown.

Among CD8+ T cells, naive ones were CD45RO-CCR7+CD27+CD95-. Overall study findings and caveats: Memory CD8+ cells had much lower diversity, and both naive subsets had comparably high diversity. Memory, not naive, CXCR3-negative and CXCR3-positive cells differed in TRBV-TRBJ usage. Naive cells with CXCR3 showed TRB CDR3s that were more hydrophobic than those in CXCR3-negative naive cells.

The rearrangement links TRBV7-9 to TRBJ2-1; TCRdb's assignment of TRBD2 cannot be checked, as there is no DNA. The sample comprised naive CXCR3+ CD8+ T cells from blood. Subset described: CD45RO-CCR7+CD27+CD95- naive CD8+ T cells expressing CXCR3 (TNR3+). This clonotype was sampled from a human donor in good health. Some clones in this sample may be carry-over from other donors' samples. The CDR3: CASSYAGGPFYNEQFF.